Detailed here is one TCR beta chain. CDR1 MDHEN and CDR2 SYDVKM come from the germline V gene. V lost 11 bases and J 7 bases, leaving 14 bases between the germline ends. The CDR3 is 12 residues long. In the original analysis: From reference gene primer amplification, estimates of nucleated cell counts were derived. Produced via immunoSEQ multiplex PCR; TCRdb's table is partial and in-frame only. V and J calls and clone size are as listed in that table; D and trimming were resolved from the DNA. The sample gives around 97,000 clones, just over 85% of which show up once; about 3% is in the top ten. The sample belongs to a study of blood T cell repertoires in COVID-19. Study in general: Acute and convalescent COVID-19 samples came from the United States, Italy and Spain. PBMCs, B-cell-depleted T cells, or T cells provided the cDNA or gDNA that made up the material.

V gene TRBV28 combines with J gene TRBJ2-2; possible D gene TRBD2, 6 bases. The specimen was peripheral blood. The clonotype comes from a human donor in a cohort sampled during active COVID-19. Here the CDR3 reads CAAKAGIGELFF. CDR3 sequence (DNA): TGTGCCGCAAAGGCGGGGATCGGGGAGCTGTTTTTT. Supplemented by reference TRBV28 and TRBJ2-2, the full variable domain reads DVKVTQSSRYLVKRTGEKVFLECVQDMDHENMFWYRQDPGLGLRLIYFSYDVKMKEKGDIPEGYSVSREKKERFSLILESASTNQTSMYLCAAKAGIGELFFGEGSRLTVL.